Listed below are T cell receptor beta chains from one sample, sequenced in a study of blood T cell repertoires in COVID-19. Measured with immunoSEQ multiplex PCR; TCRdb has only the in-frame clones, and not every one. This sample has some 170,000 clones, with roughly 87% found just once. The sample taken for sequencing was peripheral blood. The receptors shown here come from a woman aged 70-85 years with acute or convalescent COVID-19. Each CDR3 is given with its conserved first and last residue. The order of the fields is clone size, J gene, V gene, D gene, CDR3 protein, CDR3 DNA. A D gene is named only where the DNA matches it firmly. A clone size is listed for some rows: how often the clone was seen (once, few, many), or a class if it is expanded.

clone_size: NA
j_call: TRBJ1-4
v_call: TRBV3-1/TRBV3-2
d_call: TRBD1
cdr3_aa: CASAGDRSEKLFF
cdr3_nt: TGTGCCAGCGCCGGGGACAGGTCCGAAAAACTGTTTTTT

clone_size: NA
j_call: TRBJ2-7
v_call: TRBV27
d_call: TRBD1
cdr3_aa: CASSSGGSYEQYF
cdr3_nt: TGTGCCAGCAGTTCAGGGGGATCCTACGAGCAGTACTTC

clone_size: NA
j_call: TRBJ2-1
v_call: TRBV19
d_call: TRBD1
cdr3_aa: CASSRQGYNEQFF
cdr3_nt: TGTGCCAGTAGTAGACAGGGTTACAATGAGCAGTTCTTC

clone_size: NA
j_call: TRBJ2-7
v_call: TRBV30
d_call: NA
cdr3_aa: CAWSVRRVGEQYF
cdr3_nt: TGTGCCTGGAGTGTACGCAGGGTAGGCGAGCAGTACTTC

clone_size: NA
j_call: TRBJ2-1
v_call: TRBV6-6
d_call: NA
cdr3_aa: CASTLGINEQFF
cdr3_nt: TGTGCCAGCACCCTCGGTATAAATGAGCAGTTCTTC

clone_size: NA
j_call: TRBJ2-1
v_call: TRBV28
d_call: NA
cdr3_aa: CASSLREQFF
cdr3_nt: TGTGCCAGCAGTCTACGTGAGCAGTTCTTC

clone_size: NA
j_call: TRBJ1-1
v_call: TRBV5-1
d_call: NA
cdr3_aa: CASSLALMNTEAFF
cdr3_nt: TGCGCCAGCAGCTTGGCCCTAATGAACACTGAAGCTTTCTTT

clone_size: NA
j_call: TRBJ2-7
v_call: TRBV4-1
d_call: TRBD1
cdr3_aa: CASSQDYPGQGTFYEQYF
cdr3_nt: TGCGCCAGCAGCCAAGATTACCCGGGACAGGGGACCTTCTACGAGCAGTACTTC

clone_size: NA
j_call: TRBJ1-1
v_call: TRBV7-3
d_call: NA
cdr3_aa: CASRGTVDTEAFF
cdr3_nt: TGTGCCAGCCGGGGGACCGTTGACACTGAAGCTTTCTTT

clone_size: few
j_call: TRBJ2-3
v_call: TRBV29-1
d_call: NA
cdr3_aa: CSAPAQGSLADTQYF
cdr3_nt: TGCAGCGCACCCGCCCAGGGGAGTCTCGCAGATACGCAGTATTTT

clone_size: NA
j_call: TRBJ1-1
v_call: TRBV18
d_call: NA
cdr3_aa: CASSPLDRNTEAFF
cdr3_nt: TGTGCCAGCTCACCTCTTGACAGGAACACTGAAGCTTTCTTT

clone_size: once
j_call: TRBJ2-1
v_call: TRBV5-4
d_call: TRBD1
cdr3_aa: CASSWDRRSYNEQFF
cdr3_nt: TGTGCCAGCAGCTGGGACAGGAGGTCCTACAATGAGCAGTTCTTC

clone_size: NA
j_call: TRBJ2-3
v_call: TRBV6-5
d_call: TRBD2
cdr3_aa: CAGREADTQYF
cdr3_nt: TGTGCCGGGCGGGAGGCGGATACGCAGTATTTT

clone_size: NA
j_call: TRBJ2-6
v_call: TRBV27
d_call: NA
cdr3_aa: CASSLILGPPSGANVLTF
cdr3_nt: TGTGCCAGCAGTTTAATTCTGGGGCCCCCCTCTGGGGCCAACGTCCTGACTTTC

clone_size: NA
j_call: TRBJ2-7
v_call: TRBV28
d_call: NA
cdr3_aa: CAIIDRQSYEQYF
cdr3_nt: TGTGCCATCATCGACAGGCAATCCTACGAGCAGTACTTC

clone_size: NA
j_call: TRBJ1-1
v_call: TRBV9
d_call: NA
cdr3_aa: CASSSPGRNTEAFF
cdr3_nt: TGTGCCAGCAGCTCCCCAGGTAGGAACACTGAAGCTTTCTTT

clone_size: NA
j_call: TRBJ1-5
v_call: TRBV19
d_call: NA
cdr3_aa: CASSGQHNQPQHF
cdr3_nt: TGTGCCAGTAGTGGACAGCACAATCAGCCCCAGCATTTT

clone_size: NA
j_call: TRBJ1-2
v_call: TRBV3-1/TRBV3-2
d_call: NA
cdr3_aa: CASSQGLNRRGDDGYTF
cdr3_nt: TGTGCCAGCAGCCAAGGTCTCAATCGGAGGGGCGACGATGGCTACACCTTC

clone_size: NA
j_call: TRBJ2-2
v_call: TRBV5-1
d_call: TRBD1
cdr3_aa: CASSVTGQGSTGELFF
cdr3_nt: TGCGCCAGCAGCGTGACGGGACAGGGGAGCACCGGGGAGCTGTTTTTT